These 21 T cell receptor beta chains came from one sample sequenced in a study of identical twins. Using its own MiXCR run on the 5' RACE reads, TCRdb lists one record per CDR3 protein. The sample yields more than 350,000 distinct CDR3 sequences, 9% seen once. Source material: naive T cells sorted from blood. Source of these receptors: a woman aged 45-65 years in good health.

V gene TRBV11-2 combines with J gene TRBJ1-3; no firm D call. The length of the CDR3 is 12 residues. Germline CDR1 SGHAT, CDR2 FQNNGV. The V and J ends lost 2 bases and 5 bases respectively, with 4 bases between them. CDR3 in DNA: TGTGCCAGCAGCTTAAATCGAAACACCATATATTTT. This encodes CASSLNRNTIYF.

The chain combines TRBV12-3 or TRBV12-4 with TRBJ2-7, with 8 bases lining up with TRBD1. CDR3 length: 14 residues. J was trimmed by 3 bases and V by 6 bases; bases with no gene match: 7. CDR3 DNA: TGTGCCAGCAGATCAGGGGGCGCGTTCTACGAGCAGTACTTC. Translation gives CASRSGGAFYEQYF.

This clonotype came up a few times. V and J are TRBV20-1 and TRBJ2-1, with 10 bases identical to TRBD2. Trimming cost V 2 bases and J 1 base; bases outside gene matches: 2. CDR3 length equals 15 residues. Per germline, CDR1 DFQATT and CDR2 SNEGSKA (reference sequence). CDR3 protein: CSARKREGSYNEQFF. CDR3 in DNA: TGCAGTGCTAGAAAGCGGGAGGGTTCCTACAATGAGCAGTTCTTC.

A note on this clonotype: A much bigger clone sits one base away, suggesting this may be a read error. This chain links TRBV19 with TRBJ1-1, with D unresolved. The CDR3 is 17 amino acids. In germline, CDR1 is LNHDA, CDR2 SQIVND (reference sequence). CDR3 residues: CASSIVGRDYHNTEVYF. CDR3 in DNA: TGTGCCAGTAGTATAGTTGGCCGGGATTACCATAACACTGAAGTTTACTTT.

This clonotype has only a few counts. The chain is built from TRBV5-1 and TRBJ2-2; D gene uncertain. The CDR3 runs to 17 residues. V lost 5 bases to trimming and J lost 1 base, with 18 bases between them. Germline V lookup: CDR1 SGHRS, CDR2 YFSETQ. This CDR3 reads CASRPDLGRMNTGELFF. The CDR3, as DNA: TGCGCCAGCAGACCCGACCTTGGGCGGATGAACACCGGGGAGCTGTTTTTT.

The gene calls are TRBV7-2 and TRBJ2-5; TRBD1 or TRBD2 may be the D gene (5 bases each). The germline V and J ends were trimmed by 2 bases and 1 base, with 14 bases remaining between them. CDR1 SGHTA and CDR2 FQGNSA come from the germline V gene. The CDR3 is 16 amino acids. The DNA for the CDR3 is TGTGCCAGCAGCTTAAATCGGGGACGAATCCAAGAGACCCAGTACTTC. This gives the protein CASSLNRGRIQETQYF.

The chain is built from TRBV5-1 and TRBJ2-5; D remains unclear. The germline V gene has CDR1 SGHRS and CDR2 YFSETQ. This CDR3 spans 14 amino acids. Trimming cost V 0 bases and J 2 bases, with 8 bases left between them. CDR3 nucleotide sequence: TGCGCCAGCAGCTTGGAAGGGAATCAAGAGACCCAGTACTTC. Translation: CASSLEGNQETQYF.

The CDR3 is CATSETRGFNTGELFF. For the CDR3, the DNA is TGTGCCACCAGTGAGACCCGGGGGTTTAACACCGGGGAGCTGTTTTTT. The J gene is TRBJ2-2, the V gene TRBV24-1; D is possibly TRBD2 (6 bases). Trimming removed 4 bases at V and 2 bases at J, with 13 bases between. The CDR3 runs to 16 residues. CDR1 and CDR2 (germline): KGHDR, SFDVKD.

This sequence joins TRBV10-3 and TRBJ1-1, with D possibly matching TRBD1 (5 bases). Germline loops: CDR1 ENHRY, CDR2 SYGVKD. The CDR3 spans 21 residues. The V and J ends lost 6 bases and 4 bases respectively, with 36 bases between them. CDR3 residues: CAISRRGRRELPGAGGTEAFF. In DNA form, the CDR3 reads TGTGCCATCAGCCGGAGAGGCCGTCGGGAACTCCCCGGGGCGGGGGGCACTGAAGCTTTCTTT.

In this sample, this clonotype turned up many times. The chain employs TRBV3-1 and TRBJ2-2; D not resolved. The V gene lost 0 bases and the J gene lost 6 bases, with 8 bases spanning the gap. Germline V gene lookup returns CDR1 LGHDT and CDR2 YNNKEL (reference sequence). This CDR3 has 14 amino acids. The CDR3: CASSQDSVAGELFF. The CDR3 bases are TGTGCCAGCAGCCAAGATTCCGTTGCCGGGGAGCTGTTTTTT.

This clonotype was counted ten times or more. The CDR3 here is CASSLLVGASLHEQFF. The CDR3 DNA reads TGTGCCAGCAGTTTATTGGTGGGAGCGAGTCTCCATGAGCAGTTCTTC. The V and J genes are TRBV27 and TRBJ2-1, with D maybe TRBD2 (5 bases). The CDR3 contains 16 residues. The germline V and J ends were trimmed by 1 base and 8 bases, with 18 bases remaining between them. The germline CDR1 and CDR2 sequences are MNHEY and SMNVEV (reference sequence).

This clonotype was detected only a few times. V and J are TRBV20-1 and TRBJ2-2; 9 positions agree with TRBD2. CDR1 DFQATT and CDR2 SNEGSKA come from the germline V gene (reference sequence). This CDR3 is 17 amino acids long. V lost 2 bases and J lost 4; bases outside the gene matches: 11. Here the CDR3 reads CSARLSRTSAATGELFF. CDR3 DNA sequence: TGCAGTGCTAGACTCAGTAGGACTAGCGCCGCCACCGGGGAGCTGTTTTTT.

The chain employs TRBV20-1 and TRBJ2-6; D unresolved. Trimming removed 3 bases at V and 3 bases at J, with 9 bases between. The CDR3 contains 14 residues. In germline, CDR1 is DFQATT, CDR2 SNEGSKA (reference sequence). The CDR3 DNA is TGCAGTGCTAGCCCTCTTGTTGGGGCCAACGTCCTGACTTTC. Residues: CSASPLVGANVLTF.

This rearrangement joins TRBV19 to TRBJ2-4; 9 bases are a match to TRBD1. Germline CDR1 is LNHDA and CDR2 is SQIVND (reference sequence). Trimming cost V 1 base and J 6 bases; bases outside gene matches: 4. CDR3 length equals 15 residues. The CDR3 loop is CASSIVRDRANIQYF. CDR3 sequence (DNA): TGTGCCAGTAGTATAGTTAGGGACAGGGCAAACATTCAGTACTTC.

This chain connects TRBV5-1 to TRBJ1-2; D gene unclear. The V gene lost 1 base and the J gene lost 1 base, with 8 bases spanning the gap. In germline, CDR1 is SGHRS, CDR2 YFSETQ. This CDR3 contains 14 residues. CDR3 in DNA: TGCGCCAGCAGCTTGTCGCCAGTTAACTATGGCTACACCTTC. Encoded protein: CASSLSPVNYGYTF.

Ten or more counts support this clonotype. The chain recombines TRBV24-1 with TRBJ2-3; 7 nucleotides match TRBD2. Germline V gives CDR1 KGHDR, CDR2 SFDVKD. The CDR3 contains 13 residues. With 6 bases clipped from V and 7 bases from J, the junction kept 6 bases outside the gene matches. CDR3 sequence reads: CATSYQRDHTQYF. The CDR3 bases are TGTGCCACCAGTTATCAGCGGGATCATACGCAGTATTTT.

The chain links TRBV27 to TRBJ1-2; unclear D gene. The germline V and J ends were trimmed by 2 bases and 3 bases, with 13 bases remaining between them. Germline-derived CDR1 and CDR2 are MNHEY and SMNVEV (reference sequence). This CDR3 contains 15 residues. The CDR3, as DNA: TGTGCCAGCAGTTTAGTAGGGAGGGCGGACTATGGCTACACCTTC. Protein product: CASSLVGRADYGYTF.

V is TRBV20-1 and J is TRBJ1-2, with 7 bases identical to TRBD1. V was clipped by 5 bases and J by 4 bases; unmatched bases: 13. Germline V gives CDR1 DFQATT, CDR2 SNEGSKA (reference sequence). The CDR3 covers 15 residues. In nucleotides, the CDR3 is TGCAGTGCTTACGCCCCGGACAGGTCGAGCTATGGCTACACCTTC. Its translation is CSAYAPDRSSYGYTF.

The CDR3 DNA follows: TGTGCCACCAGCCGAACAGCGGGAGGGCGTCTAAATGAGCAGTTCTTC. It is translated as CATSRTAGGRLNEQFF. The V gene is TRBV15, the J gene TRBJ2-1; TRBD2 agrees at 10 bases. There are 16 residues in the CDR3. The J segment lost 7 bases and the V segment lost 5 bases, leaving 11 bases of the junction unmatched. Per the germline V gene, CDR1 is LNHNV and CDR2 is YYDKDF (reference sequence).

This clonotype was seen repeatedly, ten times or more. The chain combines TRBV20-1 with TRBJ2-1; D perhaps matches TRBD2 (6 bases). The CDR3 has 14 residues. V was pared by 5 bases and J by 0 bases, with 11 bases between. Germline CDR1 reads DFQATT; CDR2 reads SNEGSKA (reference sequence). The CDR3 protein is CSAVEGRSYNEQFF. CDR3 in DNA: TGCAGTGCTGTGGAGGGCCGCTCCTACAATGAGCAGTTCTTC.

This clonotype has at least ten counts. J is TRBJ1-6 and V is TRBV5-1, with D uncertain. Trimming pared 2 bases from V and 6 bases from J, leaving 12 bases between. The CDR3 loop spans 15 amino acids. The germline V gene encodes CDR1 SGHRS and CDR2 YFSETQ. The CDR3, as DNA: TGCGCCAGCAGCTTAGGAGGGCGGGGTAATTCACCCCTCCACTTT. Translation: CASSLGGRGNSPLHF.